Listed below are T cell receptor beta chains from one sample, sequenced in a study of T cell changes during pregnancy in multiple sclerosis. Sequencing used immunoSEQ multiplex PCR; TCRdb keeps in-frame clones, though not all of them. This table holds tens of thousands of clones, roughly 93% found once. This specimen was peripheral blood, taken after pregnancy. Receptor source: a female donor with multiple sclerosis, enrolled in a pregnancy study. The CDR3 runs from the conserved cysteine through the conserved F or W. The order of the fields is V gene, J gene, D gene, clone size, CDR3 DNA, CDR3 protein. The D gene is left open where the match is weak. Size values are once, few and many counts, or a class for expanded clones, and some rows have none.

V gene: TRBV28
J gene: TRBJ2-4
D gene: NA
clone size: NA
CDR3 DNA: TGTGCCAGCAGTACCAATCTGTCACCAGGTTGGGACTTC
CDR3 protein: CASSTNLSPGWDF

V gene: TRBV27
J gene: TRBJ1-5
D gene: NA
clone size: NA
CDR3 DNA: TGTGCCAGCAGGACTGAGGCGGGGGTAAGGGGGCCCCAGCATTTT
CDR3 protein: CASRTEAGVRGPQHF

V gene: TRBV6-1
J gene: TRBJ2-7
D gene: TRBD1
clone size: once
CDR3 DNA: TGTGCCAGCAGTGATTCCGGGACAGACTCCTACGAGCAGTACTTC
CDR3 protein: CASSDSGTDSYEQYF

V gene: TRBV7-9
J gene: TRBJ2-4
D gene: NA
clone size: once
CDR3 DNA: TGTGCCAGCAGCCCTCCCGGGGCGGGGACGGTCAAAAACATTCAGTACTTC
CDR3 protein: CASSPPGAGTVKNIQYF

V gene: TRBV29-1
J gene: TRBJ1-4
D gene: NA
clone size: once
CDR3 DNA: TGCAGCCCCTTTGGTGGAGAAGAAAAACTGTTTTTT
CDR3 protein: CSPFGGEEKLFF

V gene: TRBV7-9
J gene: TRBJ1-2
D gene: NA
clone size: NA
CDR3 DNA: TGTGCCAGCAGCCCAGCCGGGTATGGCTACACCTTC
CDR3 protein: CASSPAGYGYTF

V gene: TRBV9
J gene: TRBJ2-2
D gene: NA
clone size: NA
CDR3 DNA: TGTGCCAGCAGCGTATCATCAGGGTACACCGGGGAGCTGTTTTTT
CDR3 protein: CASSVSSGYTGELFF

V gene: TRBV29-1
J gene: TRBJ1-1
D gene: TRBD1
clone size: NA
CDR3 DNA: TGCAGCGTTGAAAACCCGGGACAGCTGAACACTGAAGCTTTCTTT
CDR3 protein: CSVENPGQLNTEAFF

V gene: TRBV9
J gene: TRBJ2-1
D gene: TRBD2
clone size: NA
CDR3 DNA: TGTGCCAGCAGCGTACTAGCGGGAGGGCCCCATGAGCAGTTCTTC
CDR3 protein: CASSVLAGGPHEQFF

V gene: TRBV19
J gene: TRBJ2-7
D gene: TRBD1
clone size: NA
CDR3 DNA: TGTGCCAGTAGTATATCCTGGGACAGCTCCTACGAGCAGTACTTC
CDR3 protein: CASSISWDSSYEQYF

V gene: TRBV19
J gene: TRBJ1-2
D gene: NA
clone size: NA
CDR3 DNA: TGTGCCAGTAGTCCAACCCCAGCGGGAGCCGGCTATGGCTACACCTTC
CDR3 protein: CASSPTPAGAGYGYTF

V gene: TRBV4-2
J gene: TRBJ1-6
D gene: NA
clone size: NA
CDR3 DNA: TGTGCCAGCAGCCAAGTCGTTAGCGAATCACCCCTCCACTTT
CDR3 protein: CASSQVVSESPLHF

V gene: TRBV9
J gene: TRBJ2-2
D gene: TRBD1
clone size: once
CDR3 DNA: TGTGCCAGCAGCCCACACGGACAGGGGGCGAACGGGGAGCTGTTTTTT
CDR3 protein: CASSPHGQGANGELFF

V gene: TRBV28
J gene: TRBJ1-1
D gene: TRBD1
clone size: NA
CDR3 DNA: TGTGCCAGCAGCCTGCCTGGGACAGGGGGCAAAGCTTTCTTT
CDR3 protein: CASSLPGTGGKAFF

V gene: TRBV11-2
J gene: TRBJ2-6
D gene: TRBD2
clone size: NA
CDR3 DNA: TGTGCCAGCAGCTTAGTGTATGGCGGGAGTAAATCTGGGGCCAACGTCCTGACTTTC
CDR3 protein: CASSLVYGGSKSGANVLTF

V gene: TRBV5-1
J gene: TRBJ2-1
D gene: NA
clone size: NA
CDR3 DNA: TGCGCCAGCAGCTTGGAGCCCCTTAATGAGCAGTTCTTC
CDR3 protein: CASSLEPLNEQFF

V gene: TRBV7-3
J gene: TRBJ2-1
D gene: TRBD2
clone size: NA
CDR3 DNA: TGTGCCAGCAGCTCTTCTAGCGGGGCCTACAATGAGCAGTTCTTC
CDR3 protein: CASSSSSGAYNEQFF

V gene: TRBV7-9
J gene: TRBJ2-2
D gene: NA
clone size: NA
CDR3 DNA: TGTGCCAGCACTCCGGACAGGAACACCGGGGAGCTGTTTTTT
CDR3 protein: CASTPDRNTGELFF

V gene: TRBV7-9
J gene: TRBJ2-1
D gene: TRBD2
clone size: NA
CDR3 DNA: TGTGCCAGCAGCTCCCGGACTAGCGGGAGGGCCAACAATGAGCAGTTCTTC
CDR3 protein: CASSSRTSGRANNEQFF

V gene: TRBV7-8
J gene: TRBJ2-5
D gene: TRBD1
clone size: NA
CDR3 DNA: TGTGCCAGCAGCCTTGCTGGACAGGGGTTATGGTATGAGACCCAGTACTTC
CDR3 protein: CASSLAGQGLWYETQYF

V gene: TRBV19
J gene: TRBJ2-2
D gene: TRBD2
clone size: NA
CDR3 DNA: TGTGCCAGTAGTAAGAGGACTAGCGGGAGTTCGTCCGGGGAGCTGTTTTTT
CDR3 protein: CASSKRTSGSSSGELFF

V gene: TRBV5-1
J gene: TRBJ2-2
D gene: NA
clone size: once
CDR3 DNA: TGCGCCAGCAGCTCGCTAGGACAGGGGAGCGGGAGAGGGAATACCGGGGAGCTGTTTTTT
CDR3 protein: CASSSLGQGSGRGNTGELFF

V gene: TRBV23-1
J gene: TRBJ1-5
D gene: NA
clone size: NA
CDR3 DNA: TGCGCCAGCAGTCCACGAGGGAAAGGTCAGCCCCAGCATTTT
CDR3 protein: CASSPRGKGQPQHF

V gene: TRBV27
J gene: TRBJ2-3
D gene: TRBD2
clone size: NA
CDR3 DNA: TGTGCCAGCAACCACCGGGGGGGTGGTGATACAGATACGCAGTATTTT
CDR3 protein: CASNHRGGGDTDTQYF

V gene: TRBV6-6
J gene: TRBJ2-7
D gene: TRBD2
clone size: NA
CDR3 DNA: TGTGCCAGCAGTTACTGGGCGGGAGGGCCGGAATACGAGCAGTACTTC
CDR3 protein: CASSYWAGGPEYEQYF

V gene: TRBV6-5
J gene: TRBJ2-5
D gene: NA
clone size: NA
CDR3 DNA: TGTGCCAGCAGTTACTTCGGAGGTCGGGAGACCCAGTACTTC
CDR3 protein: CASSYFGGRETQYF

V gene: TRBV15
J gene: TRBJ2-1
D gene: TRBD1
clone size: NA
CDR3 DNA: TGTGCCACCAGCAGGGCCGGGACAGGGGATAATGAGCAGTTCTTC
CDR3 protein: CATSRAGTGDNEQFF

V gene: TRBV5-5
J gene: TRBJ2-7
D gene: TRBD2
clone size: NA
CDR3 DNA: TGTGCCAGCAGCTTTACTAGCGGGACGGGGGAGCAGTACTTC
CDR3 protein: CASSFTSGTGEQYF

V gene: TRBV7-2
J gene: TRBJ1-2
D gene: TRBD1
clone size: NA
CDR3 DNA: TGTGCCAGCAGCCCGGACAGGGGGCAGGATGGCTACACCTTC
CDR3 protein: CASSPDRGQDGYTF

V gene: TRBV13
J gene: TRBJ2-2
D gene: TRBD2
clone size: once
CDR3 DNA: TGTGCCAGCAGCTTAGGGCGGGAGTTCGCCGGGGAGCTGTTTTTT
CDR3 protein: CASSLGREFAGELFF

V gene: TRBV5-4
J gene: TRBJ1-2
D gene: NA
clone size: NA
CDR3 DNA: TGTGCCAGCAGCTTGGGACCGACAAATGGCTACACCTTC
CDR3 protein: CASSLGPTNGYTF

V gene: TRBV18
J gene: TRBJ1-4
D gene: NA
clone size: once
CDR3 DNA: TGTGCCAGCTCGCCCGGAGCAACTAATGAAAAACTGTTTTTT
CDR3 protein: CASSPGATNEKLFF

V gene: TRBV27
J gene: TRBJ1-2
D gene: TRBD1
clone size: NA
CDR3 DNA: TGTGCCAGCAGTCCACATCTAGGGACAGGGAGAAATGGCTACACCTTC
CDR3 protein: CASSPHLGTGRNGYTF

V gene: TRBV25-1
J gene: TRBJ2-1
D gene: NA
clone size: NA
CDR3 DNA: TGTGCCAGCAGTGAGCCCGACAGCCGTCAAAATGAGCAGTTCTTC
CDR3 protein: CASSEPDSRQNEQFF

V gene: TRBV11-3
J gene: TRBJ2-2
D gene: NA
clone size: NA
CDR3 DNA: TGTGCCAGCAGCTTAGGGACACGGAACACCGGGGAGCTGTTTTTT
CDR3 protein: CASSLGTRNTGELFF

V gene: TRBV6-6
J gene: TRBJ1-1
D gene: TRBD1
clone size: NA
CDR3 DNA: TGTGCCAGCAGTAGTTCGGACAGGGTCCTCCCTGAAGCTTTCTTT
CDR3 protein: CASSSSDRVLPEAFF

V gene: TRBV2
J gene: TRBJ2-7
D gene: TRBD1
clone size: NA
CDR3 DNA: TGTGCCAGCAGTGAAGCGCTCAACAGGGGGTACGAGCAGTACTTC
CDR3 protein: CASSEALNRGYEQYF

V gene: TRBV5-1
J gene: TRBJ2-1
D gene: TRBD2
clone size: NA
CDR3 DNA: TGCGCCAGCACCATTTTCCGGGACGGGGGGTCCTCCGAGCAGTTCTTC
CDR3 protein: CASTIFRDGGSSEQFF

V gene: TRBV7-6
J gene: TRBJ2-3
D gene: TRBD2
clone size: NA
CDR3 DNA: TGTGCCAGCAGCTTACGCACCCGGGACTACCAACTTTCAGATACGCAGTATTTT
CDR3 protein: CASSLRTRDYQLSDTQYF

V gene: TRBV29-1
J gene: TRBJ2-3
D gene: TRBD2
clone size: NA
CDR3 DNA: TGCAGCGCTGAATTACACTTGGTGGGGGGGACAGATACGCAGTATTTT
CDR3 protein: CSAELHLVGGTDTQYF

V gene: TRBV19
J gene: TRBJ2-6
D gene: NA
clone size: NA
CDR3 DNA: TGTGCCAGTATGAGCTCTGGGGCCAACGTCCTGACTTTC
CDR3 protein: CASMSSGANVLTF

V gene: TRBV7-2
J gene: TRBJ2-1
D gene: TRBD2
clone size: NA
CDR3 DNA: TGTGCCAGCAGCTCAAGTAGCGGGAGAATTAATGAGCAGTTCTTC
CDR3 protein: CASSSSSGRINEQFF

V gene: TRBV18
J gene: TRBJ2-7
D gene: NA
clone size: NA
CDR3 DNA: TGTGCCAGCTCACCATCCCACAGCTACGAGCAGTACTTC
CDR3 protein: CASSPSHSYEQYF

V gene: TRBV6-6
J gene: TRBJ2-2
D gene: TRBD1
clone size: NA
CDR3 DNA: TGTGCCAGCAGTCGGGACAGGGTGACCGGGGAGCTGTTTTTT
CDR3 protein: CASSRDRVTGELFF

V gene: TRBV27
J gene: TRBJ1-5
D gene: NA
clone size: few
CDR3 DNA: TGTGCCAGCAGGCCAGACAGTAGTAGCAATCAGCCCCAGCATTTT
CDR3 protein: CASRPDSSSNQPQHF

V gene: TRBV27
J gene: TRBJ2-1
D gene: TRBD2
clone size: NA
CDR3 DNA: TGTGCCAGCAGCCAAGGACTAGCGGGCCCCTACCCCAATGAGCAGTTCTTC
CDR3 protein: CASSQGLAGPYPNEQFF

V gene: TRBV29-1
J gene: TRBJ1-4
D gene: NA
clone size: NA
CDR3 DNA: TGCAGCGTTGTGTCAGGGAAGGAAAAACTGTTTTTT
CDR3 protein: CSVVSGKEKLFF

V gene: TRBV14
J gene: TRBJ2-7
D gene: NA
clone size: NA
CDR3 DNA: TGTGCCAGCAGCCAAGAGCACCGATATAGCTCCTACGAGCAGTACTTC
CDR3 protein: CASSQEHRYSSYEQYF

V gene: TRBV19
J gene: TRBJ2-1
D gene: NA
clone size: few
CDR3 DNA: TGTGCCCCGGGGGAACGTTACAATGAGCAGTTCTTC
CDR3 protein: CAPGERYNEQFF